These T cell receptor beta chains were read from a single sample in a study of CD8 T cells in ankylosing spondylitis. Each CDR3 protein gets one entry after TCRdb re-called the 5' RACE reads with MiXCR. This repertoire shows under 200,000 distinct CDR3 sequences, approximately 10% found once; its top ten account for 25% to 35%. Input material: blood, either unsorted or a sorted T cell fraction (not recorded which). The receptors were sampled from a male donor with ankylosing spondylitis or in good health (not recorded which). CDR3s include the opening cysteine and the closing phenylalanine or tryptophan. The D gene is left open where the match is weak. Clone sizes are given selectively: once, few, many, or a class where the clone is expanded.

>many|TRBJ1-6|.|TRBV30
TGTGCCTGGAGTGTCTCCGAAATTAATTCACCCCTCCACTTT
CAWSVSEINSPLHF
>many|TRBJ2-7|TRBD1|TRBV4-1
TGCGCCAGCAGCCAAGCTTTCCCGGGACAGGGACCCTACGAGCAGTACTTC
CASSQAFPGQGPYEQYF
>few|TRBJ2-7|.|TRBV6-5
TGTGCCAGCAGTTACGGGGCAGAAACCTCCGAGCAGTACTTC
CASSYGAETSEQYF
>many|TRBJ2-7|.|TRBV20-1
TGCAGTGCTAGAGAGGCCAATCCTCTCGAGCAGTACTTC
CSAREANPLEQYF
>.|TRBJ2-3|TRBD2|TRBV28
TGTGCCGGCAGTCCCGGGGGGTTCGCCAACACAGATACGCAGTATTTT
CAGSPGGFANTDTQYF
>.|TRBJ1-6|.|TRBV10-3
TGTGCCATCAGTGCGGGGAATTCACCCCTCCACTTT
CAISAGNSPLHF
>many|TRBJ1-2|.|TRBV6-1
TGTGCCAGCAGCCGACGTGACAAATCTCGAAACTATGGCTACACCTTC
CASSRRDKSRNYGYTF
>.|TRBJ2-3|.|TRBV27
TGTGCCAGCAGTTCCTACCATCAGGGGGGGAGCACAGATACGCAGTATTTT
CASSSYHQGGSTDTQYF
>.|TRBJ2-5|TRBD2|TRBV3-1
TGTGCCAGCAGCCAAGCAGGACTAGCACAGGGGTACTTC
CASSQAGLAQGYF
>many|TRBJ2-1|.|TRBV5-1
TGCGCCAGCAGCCCGGGACTGCGGGAAAATGAGCAGTTCTTC
CASSPGLRENEQFF
>many|TRBJ2-3|TRBD1|TRBV5-1
TGCGCCAGCAGCTGGACAGGGGAATCAGATACGCAGTATTTT
CASSWTGESDTQYF
>many|TRBJ2-3|.|TRBV29-1
TGCAGCGTTGAAGGGCCCCTGCTCCTTAGCACAGATACGCAGTATTTT
CSVEGPLLLSTDTQYF
>.|TRBJ2-3|TRBD1|TRBV5-4
TGTGCCAGCAGCCAAGCCGGGACAGGGAAAAGGAATACGCAGTATTTT
CASSQAGTGKRNTQYF
>many|TRBJ2-1|TRBD2|TRBV4-2
TGTGCCAGCAGCCAAGAAGGGACTAGCGGGATCAATGAGCAGTTCTTC
CASSQEGTSGINEQFF
>.|TRBJ2-5|.|TRBV11-3
TGTGCCAGCAGCTTAGGGACAATTCAAGAGACCCAGTACTTC
CASSLGTIQETQYF
>many|TRBJ1-3|TRBD1|TRBV6-1
TGTGCCAGCGGTGAACAGGGGCGCTCTGGAAACACCATATATTTT
CASGEQGRSGNTIYF
>many|TRBJ2-3|TRBD2|TRBV4-1
TGCGCCAGCAGCCAAGAAGGCACTAGCGGGAGGGCCGTGGCAGATACGCAGTATTTT
CASSQEGTSGRAVADTQYF
>many|TRBJ2-3|TRBD1|TRBV29-1
TGCAGCGTTTCTCCGGGACAGGGCGGTTTAGGAACGCAGTATTTT
CSVSPGQGGLGTQYF
>many|TRBJ2-5|.|TRBV12-3/TRBV12-4
TGTGCCAGCAGTCCCGGACTGCTCCAAGAGACCCAGTACTTC
CASSPGLLQETQYF
>many|TRBJ2-1|.|TRBV10-3
TGTGCCATCAGGAGGGGTACTAGAATCGATGAGCAGTTCTTC
CAIRRGTRIDEQFF
>many|TRBJ1-1|.|TRBV12-3/TRBV12-4
TGTGCCAGCAGCTTTGGAATCACTGAAGCTTTCTTT
CASSFGITEAFF
>many|TRBJ2-5|.|TRBV5-1
TGCGCCAGCAGCTTACTAGCCGCGGAGACCCAGTACTTC
CASSLLAAETQYF
>few|TRBJ1-1|.|TRBV7-9
TGTGCCAGCAGCTTAGGGACACACGGTGCTGAAGCTTTCTTT
CASSLGTHGAEAFF
>many|TRBJ2-2|.|TRBV24-1
TGTGCCACCAGTGATTCTTCGCGAAATACCGGGGAGCTGTTTTTT
CATSDSSRNTGELFF
>.|TRBJ1-3|.|TRBV7-2
TGTGCCAGCAGCCCGGACAGCTCTGGAAACACCATATATTTT
CASSPDSSGNTIYF
>many|TRBJ1-2|.|TRBV6-2/TRBV6-3
TGTGCCAGCAGTTACGCGGGGGCTGGCTACACCTTC
CASSYAGAGYTF
>.|TRBJ2-7|TRBD2|TRBV20-1
TGCAGTGCTAAAGACTTACCAGCGGGAGCCCACTACGAGCAGTACTTC
CSAKDLPAGAHYEQYF
>.|TRBJ1-2|TRBD1|TRBV3-1
TGTGCCAGCAGCCAAGGGACAGGGATCCGTAACTATGGCCACACCTTC
CASSQGTGIRNYGHTF
>few|TRBJ2-1|.|TRBV5-1
TGCGCCAGCAGCTCCAGTTCATTTCCCAATGAGCAGTTCTTC
CASSSSSFPNEQFF
>many|TRBJ2-5|TRBD2|TRBV5-1
TGCGCCAGCAGCGCAGCGGGAGATGGAGAGACCCAGTACTTC
CASSAAGDGETQYF
>few|TRBJ2-7|TRBD1|TRBV7-9
TGTGCCAGCAGCTCGGTCCACAGGGGAACCTACGAGCAGTACTTC
CASSSVHRGTYEQYF
>many|TRBJ1-4|TRBD1|TRBV6-1
TGTGCCAGCAGATTTACAGGGGAACGGAATGAAAAACTGTTTTTT
CASRFTGERNEKLFF
>many|TRBJ2-7|TRBD1|TRBV7-6
TGTGCCAGCAGCTTAGCAGCACAGGGGGCTTACGAGCAGTACTTC
CASSLAAQGAYEQYF
>many|TRBJ1-2|.|TRBV5-1
TGCGCCAGCAGCTTGGAAACCTCTGCAGGTGGCTACACCTTC
CASSLETSAGGYTF
>.|TRBJ1-5|.|TRBV11-2
TGTGCCAGCAGCTTAGAAGCCAGCAATCAGCCCCAGCATTTT
CASSLEASNQPQHF
>few|TRBJ2-1|TRBD2|TRBV5-6
TGTGCCAGCAGCTTGGCGGTAGCGGGGGGGCCGGAACAGTTCTTC
CASSLAVAGGPEQFF
>many|TRBJ2-5|.|TRBV12-3/TRBV12-4
TGTGCCAGCAGCCACGACGCGGTCTGGGAGACCCAGTACTTC
CASSHDAVWETQYF
>many|TRBJ2-1|.|TRBV29-1
TGCAGCGTTAGCGGCCACTCACCGGGACACCCACTCTCCAATGAGCAGTTCTTC
CSVSGHSPGHPLSNEQFF
>few|TRBJ2-4|.|TRBV6-1
TGTGCCAGCAGTATCAACAGGGAAGCCAAAAACATTCAGTACTTC
CASSINREAKNIQYF
>many|TRBJ2-3|TRBD2|TRBV10-2
TGCGCCAGCAGTCCGGGACTAGCTTCCACAGATACGCAGTATTTT
CASSPGLASTDTQYF
>many|TRBJ2-5|TRBD2|TRBV12-3/TRBV12-4
TGTGCCAGCAGACGGACTAGCAGGGAGACCCAGTACTTC
CASRRTSRETQYF
>many|TRBJ1-4|.|TRBV6-1
TGTGCCACCGAGGGGTCAACTAATGAAAAACTGTTTTTT
CATEGSTNEKLFF